Listed here is a single T cell receptor beta chain. The antigen is unknown. The assay was immunoSEQ multiplex PCR, and TCRdb's table has in-frame clones only and misses some. The repertoire holds approximately 240,000 clones, with approximately 65% as singletons. These data belong to a study of shared clonotypes between healthy human individuals. The CDR3 runs to 16 residues. Germline CDR1 SGHTA, CDR2 FQGNSA. V lost 1 base to trimming and J lost 4 bases; unmatched junction nucleotides: 10. General study points: Naive CD4 clonotypes overlapped across a handful of donors at about 5.3%.

V usage is TRBV7-2 and J usage is TRBJ2-7; 7 bases map to TRBD2. This sequence originates from a man aged 25-45 years in good health. The sample was memory CD4+ T cells sorted from blood. Subset: CD45RA-negative fraction. The CDR3 region is CASSLDSVREIYEQYF. CDR3 sequence (DNA): TGTGCCAGCAGCTTAGACAGCGTGCGGGAGATATACGAGCAGTACTTC.